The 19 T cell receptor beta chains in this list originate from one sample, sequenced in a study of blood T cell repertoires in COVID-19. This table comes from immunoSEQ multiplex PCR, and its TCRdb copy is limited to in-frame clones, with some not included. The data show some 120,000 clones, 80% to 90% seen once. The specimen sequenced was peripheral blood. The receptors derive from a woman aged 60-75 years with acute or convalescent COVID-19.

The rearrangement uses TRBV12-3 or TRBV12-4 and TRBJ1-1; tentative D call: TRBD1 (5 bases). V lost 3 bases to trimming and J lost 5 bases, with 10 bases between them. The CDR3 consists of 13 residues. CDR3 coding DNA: TGTGCCAGCAGTTTGTATCAGGGAACTGAAGCTTTCTTT. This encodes CASSLYQGTEAFF.

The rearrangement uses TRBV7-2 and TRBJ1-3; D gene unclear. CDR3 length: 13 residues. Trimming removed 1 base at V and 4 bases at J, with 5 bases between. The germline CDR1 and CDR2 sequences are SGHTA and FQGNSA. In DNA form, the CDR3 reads TGTGCCAGCAGCTTAGTAGCCGGAAACACCATATATTTT. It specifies CASSLVAGNTIYF.

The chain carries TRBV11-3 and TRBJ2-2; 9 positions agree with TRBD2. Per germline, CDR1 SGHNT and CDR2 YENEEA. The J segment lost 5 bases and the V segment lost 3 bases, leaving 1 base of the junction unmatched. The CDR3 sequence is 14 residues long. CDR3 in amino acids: CASSFSGRTGELFF. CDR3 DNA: TGTGCCAGCAGCTTCAGCGGGAGGACCGGGGAGCTGTTTTTT. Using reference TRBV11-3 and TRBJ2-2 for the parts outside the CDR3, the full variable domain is EAGVVQSPRYKIIEKKQPVAFWCNPISGHNTLYWYLQNLGQGPELLIRYENEEAVDDSQLPKDRFSAERLKGVDSTLKIQPAELGDSAVYLCASSFSGRTGELFFGEGSRLTVL.

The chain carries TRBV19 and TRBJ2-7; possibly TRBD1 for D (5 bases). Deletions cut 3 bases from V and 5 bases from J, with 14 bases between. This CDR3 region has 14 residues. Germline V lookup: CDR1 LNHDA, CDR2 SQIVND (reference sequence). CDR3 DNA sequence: TGTGCCAGTAGTATCGCGACAGTCTTCGACGAGCAGTACTTC. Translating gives CASSIATVFDEQYF. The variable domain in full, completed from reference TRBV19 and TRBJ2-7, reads DGGITQSPKYLFRKEGQNVTLSCEQNLNHDAMYWYRQDPGQGLRLIYYSQIVNDFQKGDIAEGYSVSREKKESFPLTVTSAQKNPTAFYLCASSIATVFDEQYFGPGTRLTVT.

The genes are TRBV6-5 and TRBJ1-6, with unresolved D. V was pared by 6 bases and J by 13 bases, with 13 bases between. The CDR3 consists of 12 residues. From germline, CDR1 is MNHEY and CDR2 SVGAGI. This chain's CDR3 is CASRKDRGPLHF. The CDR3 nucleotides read TGTGCCAGCAGGAAGGATCGAGGGCCCCTCCACTTT.

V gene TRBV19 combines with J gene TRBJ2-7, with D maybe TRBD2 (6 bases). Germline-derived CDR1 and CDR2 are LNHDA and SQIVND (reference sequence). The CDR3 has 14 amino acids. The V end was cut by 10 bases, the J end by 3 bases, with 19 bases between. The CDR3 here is CATSTAGGIYEQYF. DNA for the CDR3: TGTGCCACCAGTACGGCTGGGGGGATCTACGAGCAGTACTTC.

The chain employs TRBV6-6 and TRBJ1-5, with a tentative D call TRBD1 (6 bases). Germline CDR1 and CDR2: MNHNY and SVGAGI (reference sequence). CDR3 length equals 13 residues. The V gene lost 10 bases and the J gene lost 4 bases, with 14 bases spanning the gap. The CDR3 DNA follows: TGTGCCACCCAACAGGGCTGGAATCAGCCCCAGCATTTT. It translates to CATQQGWNQPQHF.

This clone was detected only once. The CDR3 protein is CASSLQQGRSGYTF. CDR3 nucleotide sequence: TGTGCCAGCAGCTTACAACAGGGAAGAAGTGGCTACACCTTC. This chain joins TRBV7-9 and TRBJ1-2; D perhaps matches TRBD1 (6 bases). The V gene lost 2 bases and the J gene lost 7 bases, with 14 bases spanning the gap. The CDR3 loop spans 14 amino acids. Germline assignment: CDR1 SEHNR and CDR2 FQNEAQ (reference sequence).

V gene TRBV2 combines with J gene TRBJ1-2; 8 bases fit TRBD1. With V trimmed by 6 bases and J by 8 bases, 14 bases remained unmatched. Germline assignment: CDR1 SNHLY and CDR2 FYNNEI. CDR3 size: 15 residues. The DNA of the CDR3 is TGTGCCAGCAGGGCCGGGACAGGCCATCTTTACGGCTACACCTTC. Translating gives CASRAGTGHLYGYTF. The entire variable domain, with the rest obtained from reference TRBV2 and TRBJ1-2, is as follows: EPEVTQTPSHQVTQMGQEVILRCVPISNHLYFYWYRQILGQKVEFLVSFYNNEISEKSEIFDDQFSVERPDGSNFTLKIRSTKLEDSAMYFCASRAGTGHLYGYTFGSGTRLTVV.

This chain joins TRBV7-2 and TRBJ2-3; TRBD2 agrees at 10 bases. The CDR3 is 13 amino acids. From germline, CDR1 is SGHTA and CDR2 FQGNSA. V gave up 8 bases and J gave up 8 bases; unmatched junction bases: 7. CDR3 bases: TGTGCCAGCCCAGCGGGAGGGCCTTTTACGCAGTATTTT. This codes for CASPAGGPFTQYF. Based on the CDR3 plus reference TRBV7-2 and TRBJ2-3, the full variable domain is GAGVSQSPSNKVTEKGKDVELRCDPISGHTALYWYRQSLGQGLEFLIYFQGNSAPDKSGLPSDRFSAERTGGSVSTLTIQRTQQEDSAVYLCASPAGGPFTQYFGPGTRLTVL.

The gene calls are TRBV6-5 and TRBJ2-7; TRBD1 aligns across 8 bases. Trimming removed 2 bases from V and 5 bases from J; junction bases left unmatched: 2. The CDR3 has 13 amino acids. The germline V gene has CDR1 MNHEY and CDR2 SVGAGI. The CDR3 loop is CASSYDRGHEQYV. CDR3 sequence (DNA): TGTGCCAGCAGTTACGACAGGGGCCACGAGCAGTACGTC.

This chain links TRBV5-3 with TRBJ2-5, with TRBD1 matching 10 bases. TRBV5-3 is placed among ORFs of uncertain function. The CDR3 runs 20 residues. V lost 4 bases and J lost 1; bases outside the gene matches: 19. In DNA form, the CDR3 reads TGTGCCAGAAGCCATACGTACCGGGACAGGGGCCGGATCACCCAAGAGACCCAGTACTTC. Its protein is CARSHTYRDRGRITQETQYF.

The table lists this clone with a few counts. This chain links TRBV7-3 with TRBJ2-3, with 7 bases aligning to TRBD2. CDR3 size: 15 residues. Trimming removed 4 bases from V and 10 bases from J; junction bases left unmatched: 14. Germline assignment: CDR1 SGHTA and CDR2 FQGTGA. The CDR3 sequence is CASSSNTDPGLPQYF. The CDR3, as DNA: TGTGCCAGCAGCTCTAACACGGATCCGGGACTACCGCAGTATTTT. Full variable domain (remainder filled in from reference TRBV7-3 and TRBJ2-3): GAGVSQTPSNKVTEKGKYVELRCDPISGHTALYWYRQSLGQGPEFLIYFQGTGAADDSGLPNDRFFAVRPEGSVSTLKIQRTERGDSAVYLCASSSNTDPGLPQYFGPGTRLTVL.

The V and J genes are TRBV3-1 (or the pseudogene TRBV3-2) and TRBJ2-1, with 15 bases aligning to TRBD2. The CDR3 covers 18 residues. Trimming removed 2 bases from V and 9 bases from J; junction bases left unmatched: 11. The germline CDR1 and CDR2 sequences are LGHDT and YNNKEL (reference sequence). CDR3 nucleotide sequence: TGTGCCAGCAGCCAACAGGGACTAGCGGGAGGACAGGGGGGTGAGCAGTTCTTC. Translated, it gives CASSQQGLAGGQGGEQFF.

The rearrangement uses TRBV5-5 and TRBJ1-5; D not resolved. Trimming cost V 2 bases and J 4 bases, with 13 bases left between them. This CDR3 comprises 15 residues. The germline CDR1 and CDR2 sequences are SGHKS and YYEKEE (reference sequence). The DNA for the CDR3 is TGTGCCAGCAGCTTTGGGTCTCCGGGGAATCAGCCCCAGCATTTT. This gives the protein CASSFGSPGNQPQHF.

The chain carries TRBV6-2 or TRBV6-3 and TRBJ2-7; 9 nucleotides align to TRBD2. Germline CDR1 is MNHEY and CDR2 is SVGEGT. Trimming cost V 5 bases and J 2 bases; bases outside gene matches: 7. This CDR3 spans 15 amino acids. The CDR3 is CASSNPGLAAYEQYF. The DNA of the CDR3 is TGTGCCAGCAGTAACCCGGGACTAGCTGCCTACGAGCAGTACTTC.

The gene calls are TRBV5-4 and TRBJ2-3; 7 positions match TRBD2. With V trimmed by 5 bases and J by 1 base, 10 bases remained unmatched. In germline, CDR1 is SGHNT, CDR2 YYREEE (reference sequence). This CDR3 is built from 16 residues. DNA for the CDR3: TGTGCCAGCAGATCAGGTGGGGGAGGGGGCACAGATACGCAGTATTTT. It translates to CASRSGGGGGTDTQYF.

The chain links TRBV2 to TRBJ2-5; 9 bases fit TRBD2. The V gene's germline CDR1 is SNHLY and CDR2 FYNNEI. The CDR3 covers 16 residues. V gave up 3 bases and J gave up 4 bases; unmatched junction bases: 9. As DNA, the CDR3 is TGTGCCAGCAGTGACATAGGCGGGAGGGCCGGAGAGACCCAGTACTTC. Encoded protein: CASSDIGGRAGETQYF. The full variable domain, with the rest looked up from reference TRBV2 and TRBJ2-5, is EPEVTQTPSHQVTQMGQEVILRCVPISNHLYFYWYRQILGQKVEFLVSFYNNEISEKSEIFDDQFSVERPDGSNFTLKIRSTKLEDSAMYFCASSDIGGRAGETQYFGPGTRLLVL.

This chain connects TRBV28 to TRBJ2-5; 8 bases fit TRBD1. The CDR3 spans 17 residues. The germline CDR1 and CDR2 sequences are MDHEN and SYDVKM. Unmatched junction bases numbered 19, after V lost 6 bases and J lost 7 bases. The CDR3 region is CASRRGGARGRLGTQYF. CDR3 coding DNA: TGTGCCAGCAGGCGAGGAGGGGCCAGGGGGCGATTGGGGACCCAGTACTTC.